A selection of T cell receptor beta chains follows, all from one sample in a study of blood T cells in healthy people across ages. TCRdb re-derived calls from the 5' RACE reads in MiXCR, one entry per CDR3 protein. The sample shows roughly 2 million distinct CDR3 sequences, roughly 52% of them seen only once. Sequenced: blood. Every receptor here comes from a woman in her 40s in good health. Both conserved end residues are part of each CDR3. Size is stated for part of the rows, as once, few or many counts, or as a class when the clone is expanded.

>TRBJ2-5|TRBV24-1|-
CATSDLRGPNQETQYF
>TRBJ1-5|TRBV20-1|-
CSAKEGRFVNQPQHF
>TRBJ2-1|TRBV14|-
CASSQFRGNYNEQFF
>TRBJ2-2|TRBV28|-
CASSLFRELFF
>TRBJ2-7|TRBV20-1|few
CSARDFLRGSTYEQYF
>TRBJ2-3|TRBV12-3/TRBV12-4|-
CASSFSGVGVDTQYF
>TRBJ1-5|TRBV7-2|-
CASSLESGLQSWYSNQPQHF
>TRBJ2-3|TRBV7-9|-
CASSNRAVTDTQYF
>TRBJ2-1|TRBV7-2|-
CASSLVAGELNEQFF
>TRBJ1-2|TRBV4-2|-
CASSQGEYGPYGYTF
>TRBJ1-4|TRBV12-3/TRBV12-4|-
CASRMTVFNEKLFF
>TRBJ2-6|TRBV6-2/TRBV6-3|few
CASSFAGQGARGANVLTF
>TRBJ2-3|TRBV18|-
CASSLLLAQPDTQYF
>TRBJ1-2|TRBV27|-
CASSLSVGLYGYTF
>TRBJ2-7|TRBV20-1|-
CSARRASGGPGIYEQYF
>TRBJ2-3|TRBV20-1|-
CSARYEGTDTQYF
>TRBJ2-1|TRBV4-1|few
CASSQPQGDRQFF
>TRBJ2-3|TRBV10-3|-
CAISLGQISTDTQYF
>TRBJ2-5|TRBV27|-
CASSLGTSFLETQYF
>TRBJ2-3|TRBV29-1|-
CSVLPGPIGDTQYF
>TRBJ2-5|TRBV29-1|few
CSVEVRWAQYF
>TRBJ2-7|TRBV15|-
CATSRDTVRGRGGYEQYF
>TRBJ1-2|TRBV11-2|-
CASSQLGQGVPLDYGYTF
>TRBJ1-5|TRBV7-2|many
CASSLDRGSNQPQHF
>TRBJ2-7|TRBV7-9|-
CASSFSDRDSYEQYF
>TRBJ2-2|TRBV29-1|-
CSVEWSTGELFF
>TRBJ2-3|TRBV4-2|many
CASSQDGGTSGEDTQYF
>TRBJ2-1|TRBV27|-
CASSFTSSGGRYNEQFF
>TRBJ2-3|TRBV29-1|-
CSTGGAGTDTQYF
>TRBJ1-5|TRBV20-1|-
CSAIFGSNQPQHF
>TRBJ2-3|TRBV6-2/TRBV6-3|-
CASSYSPGLAGQDTQYF
>TRBJ2-3|TRBV4-1|-
CASSYDSGTSPDTRYF
>TRBJ2-7|TRBV7-9|-
CASSSVEGSYEQYF
>TRBJ2-2|TRBV29-1|-
CSVEDSGEGNTGELFF
>TRBJ2-3|TRBV4-3|-
CASSQDETSEYTDTQYF
>TRBJ2-3|TRBV4-2|few
CASSQDPSLSTLSTDTQYF
>TRBJ2-5|TRBV9|few
CASSFRTGGGETQYF
>TRBJ1-5|TRBV6-6|-
CASSYSPVGQPQHF
>TRBJ2-3|TRBV3-1|many
CASSQVEDTQYF
>-|TRBV7-9|-
CASTYLGGGEQYF
>TRBJ2-5|TRBV20-1|few
CSAERAGQETQYF
>TRBJ1-6|TRBV7-2|-
CASSSHRGRRDSPLHF
>TRBJ1-6|TRBV10-2|-
CASRDRVDSPLHF
>-|TRBV2|once
CASGSWYEQYF
>TRBJ2-7|TRBV9|few
CASSVGDSDEQYF
>TRBJ2-5|TRBV12-3/TRBV12-4|-
CASSEQGANNEQYF